These 2 T cell receptor beta chains were sequenced from one sample in a study of blood T cell repertoires in COVID-19. Sequencing was performed with immunoSEQ multiplex PCR; in TCRdb, only in-frame clones are kept and a portion is missing. The sample lists fewer than 350,000 clones; approximately 86% were seen once. The specimen was peripheral blood. The receptor source for this set is a man aged 18-30 years with active or convalescent COVID-19.

The chain is built from TRBV24-1 and TRBJ2-5; no clear D. This CDR3 region has 13 residues. The V gene lost 3 bases and the J gene lost 3 bases, with 7 bases spanning the gap. CDR1 KGHDR and CDR2 SFDVKD come from the germline V gene. The CDR3 DNA reads TGTGCCACCAGTGATCCCCTTAAAGAGACCCAGTACTTC. It codes for CATSDPLKETQYF.

This chain links TRBV19 with TRBJ2-2, with TRBD2 identical over 12 bases. With V trimmed by 4 bases and J by 4 bases, 1 base remained unmatched. The germline gives CDR1 LNHDA, CDR2 SQIVND (reference sequence). The CDR3 length is 15 residues. In nucleotides, the CDR3 is TGTGCCAGTAGTACTAGCGGGGGGGCCACCGGGGAGCTGTTTTTT. This codes for CASSTSGGATGELFF.